What follows is one T cell receptor (beta chain) and its context. Antigen unknown. The naive CD8 population came from CD45RO-negative cells selected for CCR7, without terminally differentiated effector memory CD45RA+ cells. These data come from a study of shared clonotypes between healthy human individuals. V gave up 2 bases and J gave up 5 bases; unmatched junction bases: 12. Germline CDR1 reads SGHAT; CDR2 reads FQNNGV. The CDR3 is made up of 17 amino acids. Assay: immunoSEQ multiplex PCR; the TCRdb copy retains only in-frame clones and omits some. The repertoire holds hundreds of thousands of clones, with about 96% as singletons. Notes on the study in general: Non-shared clonotypes were found to have lower generation probabilities than the clonotypes that were shared by all four of the sorted-subset donors. Researchers found naive subsets generally carried larger estimated richness than memory subsets. Sampling used blood alone; tissue repertoires probably differ.

This receptor was taken from a young woman in good health. The chain links TRBV11-2 to TRBJ2-5; 9 bases align to TRBD2. The sequencing sample was made of naive CD8+ T cells sorted from blood. DNA of the CDR3: TGTGCCAGCAGCTTATTCCCGACTAGCGGAGCCAGCGAGACCCAGTACTTC. Translated, it gives CASSLFPTSGASETQYF.